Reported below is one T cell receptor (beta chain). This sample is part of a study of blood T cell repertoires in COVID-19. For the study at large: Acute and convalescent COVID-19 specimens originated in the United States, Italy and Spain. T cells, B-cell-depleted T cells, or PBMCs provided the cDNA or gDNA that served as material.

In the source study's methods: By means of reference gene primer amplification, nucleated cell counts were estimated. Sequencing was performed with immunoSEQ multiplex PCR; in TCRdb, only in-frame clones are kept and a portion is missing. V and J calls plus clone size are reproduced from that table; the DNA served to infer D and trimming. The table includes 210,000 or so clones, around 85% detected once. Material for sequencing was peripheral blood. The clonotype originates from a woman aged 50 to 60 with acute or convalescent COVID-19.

The CDR3 DNA is TGTGCCAGCAGTTACTCCCCCCCGGTGGGCACAGATACGCAGTATTTT. Its protein is CASSYSPPVGTDTQYF. This chain uses TRBV6-2 or TRBV6-3 with TRBJ2-3, with unresolved D. The germline V gene encodes CDR1 MNHEY and CDR2 SVGEGT. The CDR3 totals 16 residues. Trimming removed 0 bases from V and 1 base from J, with 11 bases in between.